The 5 T cell receptor beta chains below were found in one sample sequenced in a study of cytomegalovirus exposure and HLA in healthy donors (dated by TCRdb to the late 2010s). Libraries were built with the immunoSEQ multiplex PCR assay. For the multiplex PCR, a mixture combining 60 forward primers for TCR Vbeta segments and 13 reverse primers for TCR Jbeta segments was used. TCRdb took over this immuneACCESS table, retaining in-frame rearrangements with V and J assigned. Such tables are incomplete; in checked studies, under half of the missing clones stem from an unresolved V gene, and the remainder is unexplained. The sample has about 140,000 clones on record, roughly 80% of them singletons. Jointly, the top ten make up nearly 7% of the sample. The sequenced material came from PBMCs. Receptors were obtained from a man in his forties in good health and CMV-seropositive.

In regard to this clone: This CDR3 is also generated by other DNA sequences in the sample. The V call is TRBV6-6, the J call TRBJ2-7; D perhaps matches TRBD1 (6 bases). There are 15 residues in the CDR3. The germline V gene encodes CDR1 MNHNY and CDR2 SVGAGI (reference sequence). V lost 2 bases to trimming and J lost 3 bases, with 14 bases between them. The CDR3 coding sequence is TGTGCCAGCAGTTACACCCAAACAGGGAGCTACGAGCAGTACTTC. Translating it yields CASSYTQTGSYEQYF.

This chain joins TRBV4-2 and TRBJ1-4, with a weak D call TRBD1 (6 bases). The CDR3 spans 15 residues. Trimming shortened V by 0 bases and J by 7 bases, and 12 bases separated the two germline ends. The germline V gene encodes CDR1 LGHNA and CDR2 YNFKEQ. The CDR3 reads CASSQDSQGGEKLFF. CDR3 bases: TGTGCCAGCAGCCAAGATTCACAGGGCGGTGAAAAACTGTTTTTT.

The chain recombines TRBV6-1 with TRBJ2-7; 11 nucleotides match TRBD1. CDR3 length: 17 residues. Trimming removed 4 bases from V and 4 bases from J; junction bases left unmatched: 12. CDR1 is MNHNS, CDR2 SASEGT, per germline. CDR3 nucleotides: TGTGCCAGCAGTGCTCTGCCCCGGGACAGGGGGATGTACGAGCAGTACTTC. Translation gives CASSALPRDRGMYEQYF.

The chain carries TRBV10-3 and TRBJ1-1; 9 bases fit TRBD1. Trimming cost V 6 bases and J 5 bases; bases outside gene matches: 4. CDR3 size: 13 residues. Germline values: CDR1 ENHRY, CDR2 SYGVKD. The CDR3 coding sequence is TGTGCCATCAGACAGGGGGCGAGGACTGAAGCTTTCTTT. Translation gives CAIRQGARTEAFF.

This clone was counted a single time. DNA for the CDR3: TGTGCCAGCAGGTCGACAGGGCTCCTGTCCTACGAGCAGTACTTC. It is translated as CASRSTGLLSYEQYF. The V gene is TRBV25-1, the J gene TRBJ2-7; TRBD1 matches at 7 bases. In germline, CDR1 is MGHDK, CDR2 SYGVNS. The CDR3 sequence is 15 residues long. J lost 1 base, V lost 6 bases, and 9 bases had no gene match.